This TCR beta chain originates from a study of T-cell memory formation after mild COVID-19. Study context: There were largely donor-specific TCR clusters. General study points: Memory sampled before infection contained some responding clones, suggesting cross-reactive memory joined. Confirmation of SARS-CoV-2 specificity was lacking for second-wave clones peaking day 37.

Germline trimming cut 6 bases from V and 2 bases from J; bases unmatched to any gene: 4. The CDR3 has 15 residues. CDR1 is DFQATT, CDR2 SNEGSKA, per germline (reference sequence). TCRdb called the 5' RACE reads again in MiXCR, with one record for every CDR3 protein. The sample includes about 500,000 distinct CDR3 sequences, roughly 20% of them seen just once. Concerning this clonotype: Antigen unknown.

The chain joins TRBV20-1 to TRBJ2-5, with TRBD2 matching over 15 bases. The sequencing input was PBMCs or a T cell subset sorted from them (not recorded which). The source is an adult woman who had mild COVID-19 (a few samples of this study predate the infection). Cell type and time point are not known. The CDR3 loop reads CSAMGLAGGQETQYF. CDR3 bases: TGCAGTGCCATGGGACTAGCGGGGGGACAAGAGACCCAGTACTTC.